The clone carrying this T cell receptor (beta chain) was counted between two and nine times. Its target is not known. V was clipped by 0 bases and J by 5 bases, with 8 bases between them. Germline V CDR1 and CDR2: SGHVS, FQNEAQ. The CDR3 contains 14 residues. The sample originates from a study of a mutant IDH1 vaccine in newly diagnosed glioma. Study-wide findings and caveats: A vaccine-induced immune response developed in about 93% of the patients.

Specified time point: week 11, during vaccination. It was 300 ug of mutant IDH1 20-mer peptide that made up each vaccine dose, given with topical imiquimod. Diagnosis in the donors showed new WHO grade 3 or 4 astrocytomas that were IDH1-mutant and ATRX-lost. Profiling relied on immunoSEQ multiplex PCR, and the TCRdb table lists in-frame clones only, not all of them. This table holds about 64,000 clones, roughly 84% found once. This material consisted of PBMCs, taken from a glioma patient whose treatment included an IDH1 peptide vaccine. The receptor's source is a woman between 50 and 59 years old with glioma. The chain combines TRBV7-8 with TRBJ1-5; D is undetermined. This chain's CDR3 is CASSLAPRDQPQHF. CDR3 nucleotides: TGTGCCAGCAGCTTAGCCCCAAGGGATCAGCCCCAGCATTTT.